Detailed here is one TCR beta chain. Its antigen is currently unknown. It was into CD45RA+ naive and CD45RA-negative memory subsets that the CD4+ cells were split. Germline V gives CDR1 MNHEY, CDR2 SMNVEV (reference sequence). CDR3 length equals 15 residues. With V trimmed by 5 bases and J by 0 bases, 2 bases remained unmatched. This specimen comes from a study of shared clonotypes between healthy human individuals. Data came from immunoSEQ multiplex PCR; TCRdb stores just in-frame clones and leaves some out. The data hold hundreds of thousands of clones, with approximately 97% observed a single time. Points from the study as a whole: The donor pool, a small one, limited the genetic and exposure-history diversity represented. Sorted-subset samples were not fully sequenced, rarefaction indicated.

The TCR sequence derives from a woman in her 30s in good health. The chain links TRBV27 to TRBJ2-5, with 11 bases fitting TRBD2. The specimen was naive CD4+ T cells sorted from blood. Subset specified: CD45RA+ positively selected. Written as DNA, the CDR3 is TGTGCCAGCAGTCGACTAGCGGGAAACCAAGAGACCCAGTACTTC. Amino acids: CASSRLAGNQETQYF.